This is a list of T cell receptor beta chains from one sample in a study of graft-versus-host responses after intestinal transplantation. Clones were sequenced by immunoSEQ multiplex PCR, and TCRdb holds only the in-frame ones, with some missing. The top ten hold approximately 0.2% of the sample, which has 130,000 to 150,000 clones, around 90% seen once. No antigen has been assigned to these receptors. The sample here was unstimulated CD4+ T cells sorted from spleen or lymph node cells, taken before intestinal transplant. The receptors come from a human donor who received an intestinal transplant. Both conserved end residues are part of each CDR3. D genes are given only for firm matches. Size tells how often a clone was seen (once, few, many) or the class of an expanded clone, and some rows leave it out.

size: .
D: TRBD2
J: TRBJ2-7
V: TRBV13
CDR3: CASSHSASGRLSYEQYF
DNA: TGTGCCAGCAGCCACAGTGCTAGCGGGAGGCTCTCCTACGAGCAGTACTTC

size: .
D: .
J: TRBJ1-1
V: TRBV5-5
CDR3: CASSLVANTEAFF
DNA: TGTGCCAGCAGCTTGGTGGCGAACACTGAAGCTTTCTTT

size: .
D: TRBD1
J: TRBJ2-7
V: TRBV18
CDR3: CASSPLEGQVAYEQYF
DNA: TGTGCCAGCTCACCATTGGAAGGACAGGTCGCCTACGAGCAGTACTTC

size: .
D: TRBD1
J: TRBJ2-1
V: TRBV6-1
CDR3: CASSKGTGGPSEQFF
DNA: TGTGCCAGCAGTAAAGGGACAGGGGGCCCCAGTGAGCAGTTCTTC

size: .
D: .
J: TRBJ1-2
V: TRBV4-2
CDR3: CASSQDGSAGSGYTF
DNA: TGTGCCAGCAGCCAAGATGGCTCGGCGGGCAGTGGCTACACCTTC

size: .
D: TRBD2
J: TRBJ2-3
V: TRBV15
CDR3: CATSRVAGGPQVTQYF
DNA: TGTGCCACCAGCAGAGTAGCGGGAGGACCGCAGGTTACGCAGTATTTT

size: .
D: .
J: TRBJ1-2
V: TRBV4-1
CDR3: CASSQFWGFDGYTF
DNA: TGCGCCAGCAGTCAGTTTTGGGGGTTCGATGGCTACACCTTC

size: .
D: .
J: TRBJ1-5
V: TRBV23-1
CDR3: CASSQLEDQPQHF
DNA: TGCGCCAGCAGTCAATTAGAAGATCAGCCCCAGCATTTT

size: .
D: TRBD1
J: TRBJ1-1
V: TRBV2
CDR3: CARDRDTEAFF
DNA: TGTGCCAGGGACAGGGACACTGAAGCTTTCTTT

size: .
D: TRBD2
J: TRBJ2-7
V: TRBV19
CDR3: CASSTLAGSYEQYF
DNA: TGTGCCAGTAGTACCTTAGCGGGCTCCTACGAGCAGTACTTC

size: .
D: TRBD1
J: TRBJ1-2
V: TRBV9
CDR3: CASSARTGGSYGYTF
DNA: TGTGCCAGCAGCGCCCGGACAGGGGGGAGCTATGGCTACACCTTC

size: .
D: TRBD2
J: TRBJ2-5
V: TRBV6-5
CDR3: CASSYQRGTQYF
DNA: TGTGCCAGCAGTTACCAGCGGGGGACCCAGTACTTC

size: .
D: TRBD2
J: TRBJ2-7
V: TRBV4-1
CDR3: CASSHPPLAGSIYEQYF
DNA: TGCGCCAGCAGCCATCCCCCACTAGCGGGAAGTATTTACGAGCAGTACTTC

size: .
D: .
J: TRBJ2-7
V: TRBV28
CDR3: CASRGVPSYEQYF
DNA: TGTGCCAGCCGCGGGGTTCCGTCCTACGAGCAGTACTTC

size: once
D: .
J: TRBJ1-1
V: TRBV4-1
CDR3: CASSQDRGRANTEAFF
DNA: TGCGCCAGCAGCCAAGATCGGGGCAGAGCAAACACTGAAGCTTTCTTT

size: .
D: TRBD2
J: TRBJ2-3
V: TRBV19
CDR3: CASSIVGRGGDTQYF
DNA: TGTGCCAGTAGTATCGTGGGGCGGGGAGGGGATACGCAGTATTTT

size: .
D: TRBD1
J: TRBJ2-7
V: TRBV5-6
CDR3: CASSWGTGAQSEQYF
DNA: TGTGCCAGCAGCTGGGGGACAGGGGCGCAAAGTGAGCAGTACTTC

size: .
D: .
J: TRBJ2-1
V: TRBV5-1
CDR3: CASSLGGGSYNEQFF
DNA: TGCGCCAGCAGCTTGGGTGGGGGCTCCTACAATGAGCAGTTCTTC

size: .
D: .
J: TRBJ2-7
V: TRBV27
CDR3: CASSRSETAYEQYF
DNA: TGTGCCAGCAGTCGGTCCGAGACAGCTTACGAGCAGTACTTC

size: once
D: .
J: TRBJ1-2
V: TRBV2
CDR3: CASRNGGYTF
DNA: TGTGCCAGCAGGAATGGTGGCTACACCTTC

size: .
D: .
J: TRBJ2-7
V: TRBV5-1
CDR3: CASSRASRAFYEQYF
DNA: TGCGCCAGCAGTCGGGCTAGTCGTGCCTTCTACGAGCAGTACTTC

size: .
D: TRBD1
J: TRBJ1-2
V: TRBV7-2
CDR3: CASSTGGYGYTF
DNA: TGTGCCAGCAGCACAGGGGGCTATGGCTACACCTTC

size: few
D: .
J: TRBJ1-3
V: TRBV12-1
CDR3: CASSWGGSLAGNTIYF
DNA: TGTGCCAGCAGCTGGGGGGGGAGCTTGGCTGGAAACACCATATATTTT

size: .
D: .
J: TRBJ2-3
V: TRBV28
CDR3: CASSRLDRSTQYF
DNA: TGTGCCAGCAGTAGGCTAGACCGATCTACGCAGTATTTT

size: .
D: TRBD1
J: TRBJ1-5
V: TRBV5-6
CDR3: CASSWGQGSNQPQHF
DNA: TGTGCCAGCAGCTGGGGACAGGGTAGCAATCAGCCCCAGCATTTT

size: .
D: .
J: TRBJ1-2
V: TRBV2
CDR3: CASSEHKFLGGYTF
DNA: TGTGCCAGCAGTGAACATAAGTTCCTGGGAGGCTACACCTTC

size: few
D: .
J: TRBJ1-1
V: TRBV27
CDR3: CASSLRGGYGEAFF
DNA: TGTGCCAGCAGTTTACGGGGGGGGTATGGTGAAGCTTTCTTT

size: .
D: TRBD2
J: TRBJ2-1
V: TRBV11-3
CDR3: CASEGLAGIGNEQFF
DNA: TGTGCCAGCGAGGGACTAGCGGGAATCGGCAATGAGCAGTTCTTC

size: .
D: TRBD2
J: TRBJ2-1
V: TRBV4-2
CDR3: CASSQESTRGAGVGEQFF
DNA: TGTGCCAGCAGCCAAGAGTCCACTAGGGGAGCGGGAGTCGGTGAGCAGTTCTTC

size: .
D: .
J: TRBJ1-5
V: TRBV18
CDR3: CASSPSQGGSQPQHF
DNA: TGTGCCAGCTCACCGAGTCAGGGTGGCTCTCAGCCCCAGCATTTT

size: .
D: TRBD1
J: TRBJ2-3
V: TRBV5-1
CDR3: CASSFRDRGTDTQYF
DNA: TGCGCCAGCAGCTTCCGGGACAGGGGCACAGATACGCAGTATTTT

size: once
D: TRBD1
J: TRBJ2-7
V: TRBV6-5
CDR3: CASKLGEGALYEQYF
DNA: TGTGCCAGCAAACTAGGAGAGGGGGCATTATACGAGCAGTACTTC

size: .
D: .
J: TRBJ2-5
V: TRBV10-3
CDR3: CAISENSREGTQYF
DNA: TGTGCCATCAGTGAGAACTCACGCGAAGGAACCCAGTACTTC

size: .
D: .
J: TRBJ2-7
V: TRBV28
CDR3: CASTKLSEGVSYEQYF
DNA: TGTGCCAGCACCAAGTTATCCGAGGGGGTCTCCTACGAGCAGTACTTC

size: .
D: .
J: TRBJ1-2
V: TRBV6-5
CDR3: CASSPGGSYGYTF
DNA: TGTGCCAGCAGTCCTGGGGGCAGTTATGGCTACACCTTC

size: few
D: .
J: TRBJ2-3
V: TRBV11-2
CDR3: CASSSGAGSTDTQYF
DNA: TGTGCCAGCAGCTCAGGTGCGGGATCCACAGATACGCAGTATTTT

size: .
D: TRBD2
J: TRBJ2-5
V: TRBV18
CDR3: CASSSRASGSGETQYF
DNA: TGTGCCAGCTCATCACGGGCTAGCGGGAGTGGTGAGACCCAGTACTTC

size: .
D: .
J: TRBJ2-2
V: TRBV7-2
CDR3: CASSQARQSELFF
DNA: TGTGCCAGCAGCCAAGCCAGACAGTCGGAGCTGTTTTTT

size: .
D: .
J: TRBJ2-2
V: TRBV7-7
CDR3: CASSRTLNTGELFF
DNA: TGTGCCAGCAGCCGGACTCTTAACACCGGGGAGCTGTTTTTT

size: .
D: .
J: TRBJ1-1
V: TRBV9
CDR3: CASSLGVWGNTEAFF
DNA: TGTGCCAGCAGCCTAGGGGTTTGGGGGAACACTGAAGCTTTCTTT

size: .
D: .
J: TRBJ2-4
V: TRBV12-2
CDR3: CASRLAGTLDKEVAKNIQYF
DNA: TGTGCAAGTCGCTTAGCGGGGACCCTCGACAAGGAGGTTGCCAAAAACATTCAGTACTTC

size: .
D: TRBD1
J: TRBJ2-2
V: TRBV11-2
CDR3: CASSSNRGKAGELFF
DNA: TGTGCCAGCAGCTCCAACAGGGGGAAGGCCGGGGAGCTGTTTTTT

size: .
D: .
J: TRBJ2-2
V: TRBV29-1
CDR3: CSVERAGELFF
DNA: TGCAGCGTTGAAAGGGCCGGGGAGCTGTTTTTT

size: .
D: .
J: TRBJ1-1
V: TRBV19
CDR3: CASTTGTANTEAFF
DNA: TGTGCCAGTACGACCGGGACGGCGAACACTGAAGCTTTCTTT

size: .
D: .
J: TRBJ2-1
V: TRBV12-5
CDR3: CASGWGKPGLYNEQFF
DNA: TGTGCTAGTGGTTGGGGGAAACCGGGACTGTACAATGAGCAGTTCTTC

size: .
D: .
J: TRBJ2-5
V: TRBV29-1
CDR3: CSVERGETQYF
DNA: TGCAGCGTTGAGAGGGGTGAGACCCAGTACTTC

size: .
D: .
J: TRBJ2-3
V: TRBV10-3
CDR3: CAYGSQGDTQYF
DNA: TGTGCCTACGGGTCCCAAGGAGATACGCAGTATTTT

size: .
D: .
J: TRBJ1-2
V: TRBV29-1
CDR3: CSVEARREGSYGYTF
DNA: TGCAGCGTTGAAGCCCGCAGGGAAGGGAGCTATGGCTACACCTTC

size: .
D: .
J: TRBJ2-7
V: TRBV7-2
CDR3: CASSLTGTSAYEQYF
DNA: TGTGCCAGCAGCTTGACCGGGACCTCTGCCTACGAGCAGTACTTC

size: few
D: .
J: TRBJ1-1
V: TRBV27
CDR3: CASRGSGYTEAFF
DNA: TGTGCCAGCAGGGGTTCAGGGTACACTGAAGCTTTCTTT

size: once
D: TRBD1
J: TRBJ1-2
V: TRBV28
CDR3: CASTPDRGLGYTF
DNA: TGTGCCAGCACCCCAGACAGGGGGCTTGGCTACACCTTC

size: once
D: .
J: TRBJ2-7
V: TRBV28
CDR3: CASSFFGRYEQYF
DNA: TGTGCCAGCAGTTTCTTCGGGAGATACGAGCAGTACTTC

size: .
D: .
J: TRBJ2-7
V: TRBV4-1
CDR3: CASSSAYEQYF
DNA: TGCGCCAGCAGCTCCGCTTACGAGCAGTACTTC

size: .
D: TRBD2
J: TRBJ2-3
V: TRBV13
CDR3: CASRNSGNTDTQYF
DNA: TGTGCCAGCAGGAATAGCGGGAACACAGATACGCAGTATTTT

size: .
D: TRBD2
J: TRBJ2-1
V: TRBV7-6
CDR3: CASSLGGSGSSYNEQFF
DNA: TGTGCCAGCAGCTTAGGCGGTAGCGGGAGCTCCTACAATGAGCAGTTCTTC

size: .
D: TRBD2
J: TRBJ2-1
V: TRBV7-8
CDR3: CASSLATSAYNEQFF
DNA: TGTGCCAGCAGCTTAGCGACTAGCGCTTACAATGAGCAGTTCTTC

size: .
D: TRBD2
J: TRBJ2-1
V: TRBV5-4
CDR3: CASSETGTGGVRNEQFF
DNA: TGTGCCAGCAGCGAGACGGGGACGGGGGGAGTAAGAAATGAGCAGTTCTTC

size: .
D: .
J: TRBJ2-7
V: TRBV21-1
CDR3: CASSTVAGGYEQYF
DNA: TGTGCCAGCAGCACCGTAGCGGGAGGATACGAGCAGTACTTC